The 16 T cell receptor beta chains listed next were all sequenced from one sample in a study of cytomegalovirus exposure and HLA in healthy donors. The study ran its PCR with 60 Vbeta and 13 Jbeta primers. The table came from immunoSEQ multiplex PCR; TCRdb's copy has only in-frame clones and leaves some out. The sample shows some 140,000 clones, around 77% of them seen only once. The sequenced material came from PBMCs. These TCRs come from a man younger than 40 in good health and CMV-seronegative.

The CDR3: CASSPGDPGGNYEQYF. Here the CDR3 DNA reads TGTGCCAGCTCACCTGGGGATCCGGGAGGCAACTACGAGCAGTACTTC. V and J are TRBV18 and TRBJ2-7; 7 bases fit TRBD2. Per germline, CDR1 KGHSH and CDR2 LQKENI. The junction had 11 bases not matched to a gene; V was cut back by 3 bases and J by 3 bases. This CDR3 spans 16 amino acids.

The J gene is TRBJ2-7, the V gene TRBV27, with 10 bases aligning to TRBD2. The CDR3 has 15 amino acids. J gave up 4 bases and V 1 base, and 4 bases lay outside the gene matches. Germline values: CDR1 MNHEY, CDR2 SMNVEV (reference sequence). This chain's CDR3 is CASSLFPSGRYEQYF. The DNA for the CDR3 is TGTGCCAGCAGTTTATTCCCTAGCGGGAGATACGAGCAGTACTTC.

The chain links TRBV5-6 to TRBJ2-3; perhaps TRBD1 as D (5 bases). Trimming took 3 bases from V and 4 from J, leaving 12 bases between them. CDR3 size: 14 residues. Germline-derived CDR1 and CDR2 are SGHDT and YYEEEE. The CDR3 here is CASSWGTYADTQYF. The CDR3 DNA reads as TGTGCCAGCAGCTGGGGCACGTACGCAGATACGCAGTATTTT.

This clone occurred a few times. As DNA, the CDR3 is TGTGCCAGCAGCTCGAAACGGACAGGAATACCAGATACGCAGTATTTT. This encodes CASSSKRTGIPDTQYF. The chain combines TRBV13 with TRBJ2-3, with 7 bases matching TRBD1. CDR1 is PRHDT, CDR2 FYEKMQ, per germline (reference sequence). CDR3 length equals 16 residues. V dropped 4 bases and J dropped 4; count of bases not matched to a gene: 11.

The rearrangement links TRBV19 to TRBJ2-2; 11 bases are a match to TRBD2. This CDR3 has 18 amino acids. The trim removed 7 bases at V and 7 bases at J, leaving 17 bases unmatched. CDR1 and CDR2 (germline): LNHDA, SQIVND (reference sequence). CDR3 sequence reads: CASTIYLVAGGHVGELFF. The CDR3 region has the DNA TGTGCCAGTACTATCTATTTGGTAGCGGGAGGGCATGTCGGGGAGCTGTTTTTT.

The chain's CDR3 is CASSSSHGSPYEQYF. The CDR3, as DNA: TGTGCCAGCAGCTCCTCCCACGGGAGCCCCTACGAGCAGTACTTC. The chain has TRBV11-3 and TRBJ2-7, with a weak D call TRBD2 (6 bases). V was clipped by 4 bases and J by 2 bases, with 15 bases between them. This CDR3 region has 15 residues. Germline V CDR1 and CDR2: SGHNT, YENEEA.

The gene calls are TRBV6-5 and TRBJ2-3; TRBD2 matches 9 bases. The trim removed 7 bases at V and 4 bases at J, leaving 9 bases unmatched. Germline lookup yields CDR1 MNHEY and CDR2 SVGAGI. The CDR3 totals 15 residues. CDR3: CASNPQRGVSDTQYF. CDR3 bases: TGTGCCAGCAACCCTCAGCGGGGGGTTTCAGATACGCAGTATTTT.

V usage is TRBV27 and J usage is TRBJ1-1; 9 nucleotides line up with TRBD1. The germline CDR1 and CDR2 sequences are MNHEY and SMNVEV (reference sequence). This CDR3 comprises 16 residues. V lost 6 bases, J lost 1 base, and 9 bases stayed unmatched. The CDR3 region is CASRLHWDRENTEAFF. CDR3 DNA sequence: TGTGCCAGCAGACTACATTGGGACAGGGAGAACACTGAAGCTTTCTTT.

V gene TRBV19 combines with J gene TRBJ1-5, with unresolved D. V gave up 6 bases and J gave up 2 bases, with 5 bases separating them. The CDR3 contains 12 residues. Germline loops: CDR1 LNHDA, CDR2 SQIVND (reference sequence). CDR3 sequence: CASREGNQPQHF. In DNA, the CDR3 is TGTGCCAGTAGGGAGGGCAATCAGCCCCAGCATTTT.

This clone appeared once. The gene calls are TRBV10-1 and TRBJ2-1; D is undetermined. In germline, CDR1 is WNHNN, CDR2 SYGVQD (reference sequence). V was trimmed by 2 bases and J by 9 bases, leaving 8 bases between them. The CDR3 contains 12 residues. The CDR3 region is CASSETKSEQFF. The CDR3, as DNA: TGCGCCAGCAGTGAGACGAAGAGTGAGCAGTTCTTC.

This clone was recorded a few times. The J gene is TRBJ2-7, the V gene TRBV5-6, with TRBD1 as a possible D gene (5 bases). CDR1 is SGHDT, CDR2 YYEEEE, per germline. CDR3 length equals 14 residues. Trimming stripped 2 bases from V and 5 bases from J, with 14 bases between. The CDR3 nucleotides read TGTGCCAGCAGCTTAGCAAGGCAGGGCCACGAGCAGTACTTC. Its translation is CASSLARQGHEQYF.

The rearrangement joins TRBV6-5 to TRBJ2-4, with D possibly matching TRBD2 (6 bases). There are 10 residues in the CDR3. Looked up from germline, CDR1 is MNHEY and CDR2 is SVGAGI. The CDR3 spells CGAGLNIQYF. The CDR3 nucleotides are TGTGGCGCGGGATTAAACATTCAGTACTTC.

This CDR3 reads CASSLGLISTDTQYF. The CDR3 DNA reads TGTGCCAGCAGCTTGGGCCTAATTAGCACAGATACGCAGTATTTT. This chain uses TRBV7-9 with TRBJ2-3; unclear D gene. Trimming stripped 3 bases from V and 0 bases from J, with 10 bases between. There are 15 residues in the CDR3. Germline V lookup: CDR1 SEHNR, CDR2 FQNEAQ (reference sequence).

A note on this clone: The sample holds other DNA sequences that translate to the same CDR3. V is TRBV5-1 and J is TRBJ2-7; TRBD1 aligns across 7 bases. CDR1 is SGHRS, CDR2 YFSETQ, per germline. The J segment lost 0 bases and the V segment lost 4 bases, leaving 13 bases of the junction unmatched. The CDR3 has 17 residues. The CDR3 DNA reads as TGCGCCAGCAGCCCCAACCCCCCGGGACAGAGCTCCTACGAGCAGTACTTC. Its translation: CASSPNPPGQSSYEQYF.

The chain carries TRBV5-6 and TRBJ2-2, with D perhaps TRBD2 (6 bases). V shed 6 bases and J shed 4 bases, with 16 bases lying between them. The CDR3 covers 15 residues. CDR1 and CDR2 (germline): SGHDT, YYEEEE. The CDR3 DNA is TGTGCCAGCACCCCGGCCGGGGGAGGCACCGGGGAGCTGTTTTTT. This codes for CASTPAGGGTGELFF. Based on the CDR3 plus reference TRBV5-6 and TRBJ2-2, the full variable domain is DAGVTQSPTHLIKTRGQQVTLRCSPKSGHDTVSWYQQALGQGPQFIFQYYEEEERQRGNFPDRFSGHQFPNYSSELNVNALLLGDSALYLCASTPAGGGTGELFFGEGSRLTVL.

The rearrangement joins TRBV15 to TRBJ2-3; tentatively, D is TRBD1 (6 bases). CDR3 length: 17 residues. Germline CDR1 is LNHNV and CDR2 is YYDKDF (reference sequence). The ends were cut back, 0 bases at V and 5 bases at J, with 18 bases in the middle. The CDR3, as DNA: TGTGCCACCAGCAGAGATGGGGGCAGCCAAGGGAGAGATACGCAGTATTTT. Translated: CATSRDGGSQGRDTQYF.